This T cell receptor (beta chain) stems from a study of blood T cell repertoires in COVID-19. Study context: Specimens from acute and convalescent COVID-19 originated in the United States, Italy and Spain. Nucleic acid was either cDNA or gDNA, and it came from T cells, B-cell-depleted T cells, or PBMCs.

Libraries were prepared by immunoSEQ multiplex PCR; TCRdb keeps only in-frame clonotypes and omits some of them. Of approximately 100,000 clones listed, over 80% are singletons. With 4 bases removed from V and 6 bases from J, the gap between germline ends came to 22 bases. The CDR3 runs to 17 residues. Germline V gene lookup returns CDR1 SGHNT and CDR2 YYREEE (reference sequence). The source material was peripheral blood. The chain links TRBV5-4 to TRBJ2-2; D might be TRBD2 (6 bases). The source is a human donor in a cohort sampled during active COVID-19. The CDR3: CASSQGPKGTYSGELFF. CDR3 coding DNA: TGTGCCAGCAGCCAAGGGCCAAAGGGGACTTACTCCGGGGAGCTGTTTTTT.